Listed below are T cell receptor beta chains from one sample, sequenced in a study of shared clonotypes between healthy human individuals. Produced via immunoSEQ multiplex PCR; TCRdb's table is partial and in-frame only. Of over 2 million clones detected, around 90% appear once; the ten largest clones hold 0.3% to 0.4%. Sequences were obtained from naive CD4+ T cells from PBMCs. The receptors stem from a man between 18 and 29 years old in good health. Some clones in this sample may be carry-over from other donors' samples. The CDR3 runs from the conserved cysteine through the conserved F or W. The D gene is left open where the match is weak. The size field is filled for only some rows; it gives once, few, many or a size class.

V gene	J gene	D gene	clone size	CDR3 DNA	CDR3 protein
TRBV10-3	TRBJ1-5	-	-	TGTGCCATCAGTGATCAGTCAGGCACGGGTCAGCCCCAGCATTTT	CAISDQSGTGQPQHF
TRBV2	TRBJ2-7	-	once	TGTGCCAGCAGGATCACCTCCTACAGGGTCAGCTCCTACGAGCAGTACTTC	CASRITSYRVSSYEQYF
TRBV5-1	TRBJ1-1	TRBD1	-	TGCGCCAGCAGCTCAATCGACAGGGGGAACACTGAAGCTTTCTTT	CASSSIDRGNTEAFF
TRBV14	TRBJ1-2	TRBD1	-	TGTGCCAGCAGCCCTACCGGGACAGGGGACTATGGCTACACCTTC	CASSPTGTGDYGYTF
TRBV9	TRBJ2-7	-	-	TGTGCCAGCAGCGTAGACCGGGACTCAGCCTACGAGCAGTACTTC	CASSVDRDSAYEQYF
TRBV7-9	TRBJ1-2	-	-	TGTGCCAGCAGCTTAGAAGGGGCGAGTGGCTACACCTTC	CASSLEGASGYTF
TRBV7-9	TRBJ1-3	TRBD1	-	TGTGCCAGCAGCTTACAGGGGGCTGATGGAAACACCATATATTTT	CASSLQGADGNTIYF
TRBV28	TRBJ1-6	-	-	TGTGCCAGCAGTCCGTTAAGGGGGACAAGTTCACCCCTCCACTTT	CASSPLRGTSSPLHF
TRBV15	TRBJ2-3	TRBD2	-	TGTGCCACCAGTCACCCCGGGACTAGCGGGCACACGCAGTATTTT	CATSHPGTSGHTQYF
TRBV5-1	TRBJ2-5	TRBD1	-	TGCGCCAGTACAGACCACAGGGGGAGAGAGACCCAGTACTTC	CASTDHRGRETQYF
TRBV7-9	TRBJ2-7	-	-	TGTGCCAGCAGCGCCGACAGGCCTCCCTACGAGCAGTACTTC	CASSADRPPYEQYF
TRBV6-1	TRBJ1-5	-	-	TGTGCCAGCAGTGACAGGACAGCAAGGCCCCAGCATTTT	CASSDRTARPQHF
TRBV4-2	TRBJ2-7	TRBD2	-	TGTGCCAGCAGCCAAGATTTCAAGCGGAGCGGGAAGTTCGAGCAGTACTTC	CASSQDFKRSGKFEQYF
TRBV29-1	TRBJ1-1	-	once	TGCAGCGTTGAGGTCCGGGTTGGAACTGAAGCTTTCTTT	CSVEVRVGTEAFF
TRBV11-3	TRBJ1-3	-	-	TGTGCCAGCAGCCGGGGGGACACCATATATTTT	CASSRGDTIYF
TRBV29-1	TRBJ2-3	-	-	TGCAGCGCCGACCGCCGGTCAGGGGGGGATACGCAGTATTTT	CSADRRSGGDTQYF
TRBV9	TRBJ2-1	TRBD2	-	TGTGCCAGCAGCGTAGTTCCAGCGGGAGCCTACAATGAGCAGTTCTTC	CASSVVPAGAYNEQFF
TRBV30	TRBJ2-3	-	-	TGTGCCTGGAGTCCTCTTCCCAGCGGAGATACGCAGTATTTT	CAWSPLPSGDTQYF
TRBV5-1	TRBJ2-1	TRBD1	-	TGCGCCAGCAGCTTTGCACGGACAGGGGGCTCGAGTGAGCAGTTCTTC	CASSFARTGGSSEQFF
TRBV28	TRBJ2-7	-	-	TGTGCCAGTACCTCTTGGACGGGGGACTACGAGCAGTACTTC	CASTSWTGDYEQYF
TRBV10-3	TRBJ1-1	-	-	TGTGCCATCAGTGAGTTTCGAAAAACGTCGTGGACAGCTTTCTTT	CAISEFRKTSWTAFF
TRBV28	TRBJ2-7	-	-	TGTGCCAGCAGTTTTCTTGGCGACGAGCAGTACTTC	CASSFLGDEQYF
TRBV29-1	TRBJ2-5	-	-	TGCAGCGCGTGGACAGGCGGGACTCAAGAGACCCAGTACTTC	CSAWTGGTQETQYF